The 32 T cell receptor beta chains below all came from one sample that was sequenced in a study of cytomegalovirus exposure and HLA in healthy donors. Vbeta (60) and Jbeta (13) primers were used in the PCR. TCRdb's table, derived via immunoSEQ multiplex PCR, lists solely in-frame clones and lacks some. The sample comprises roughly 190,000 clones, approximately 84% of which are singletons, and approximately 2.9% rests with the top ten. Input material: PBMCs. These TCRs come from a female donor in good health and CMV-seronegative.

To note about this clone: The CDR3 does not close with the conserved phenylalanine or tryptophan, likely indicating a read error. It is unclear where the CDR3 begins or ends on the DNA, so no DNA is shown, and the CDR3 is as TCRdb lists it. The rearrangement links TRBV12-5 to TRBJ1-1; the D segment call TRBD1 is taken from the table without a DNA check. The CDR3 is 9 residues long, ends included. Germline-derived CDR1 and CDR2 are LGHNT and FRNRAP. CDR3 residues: CASRTALVS.

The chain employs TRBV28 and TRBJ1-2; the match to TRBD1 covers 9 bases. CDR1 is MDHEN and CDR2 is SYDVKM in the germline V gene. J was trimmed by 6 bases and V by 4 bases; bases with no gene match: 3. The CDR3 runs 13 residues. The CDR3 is CASSWTGDHGYTF. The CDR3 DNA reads TGTGCCAGCAGTTGGACAGGGGATCATGGCTACACCTTC.

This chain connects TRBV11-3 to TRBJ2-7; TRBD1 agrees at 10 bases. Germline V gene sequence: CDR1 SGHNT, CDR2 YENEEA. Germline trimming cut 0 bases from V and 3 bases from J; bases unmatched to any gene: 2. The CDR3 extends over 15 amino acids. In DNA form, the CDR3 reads TGTGCCAGCAGCTTAGAGACAGGGGGCCTCTACGAGCAGTACTTC. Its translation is CASSLETGGLYEQYF.

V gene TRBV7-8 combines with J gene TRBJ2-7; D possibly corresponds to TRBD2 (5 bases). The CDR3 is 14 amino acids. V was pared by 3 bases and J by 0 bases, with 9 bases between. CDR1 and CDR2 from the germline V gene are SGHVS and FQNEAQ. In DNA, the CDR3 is TGTGCCAGCAGCTTCAGCGGAACCTCCTACGAGCAGTACTTC. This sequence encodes CASSFSGTSYEQYF.

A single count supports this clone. CDR3 DNA sequence: TGCAGCGTTGGGTACAGCACCTACGAGCAGTACTTC. Residues: CSVGYSTYEQYF. The J gene is TRBJ2-7, the V gene TRBV29-1; the D is unclear. This CDR3 region has 12 residues. Germline CDR1 reads SQVTM; CDR2 reads ANQGSEA. Trimming pared 4 bases from V and 2 bases from J, leaving 9 bases between.

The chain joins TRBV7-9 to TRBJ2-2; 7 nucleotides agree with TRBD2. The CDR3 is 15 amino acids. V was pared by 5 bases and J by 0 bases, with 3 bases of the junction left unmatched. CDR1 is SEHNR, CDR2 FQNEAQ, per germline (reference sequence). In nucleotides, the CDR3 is TGTGCCAGCAGCCCTCGGGGGGCGAACACCGGGGAGCTGTTTTTT. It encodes CASSPRGANTGELFF.

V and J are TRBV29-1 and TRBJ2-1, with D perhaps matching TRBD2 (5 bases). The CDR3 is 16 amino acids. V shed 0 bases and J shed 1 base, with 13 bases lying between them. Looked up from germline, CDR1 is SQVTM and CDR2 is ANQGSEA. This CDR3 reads CSVEDSFSGSYNEQFF. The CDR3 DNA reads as TGCAGCGTTGAAGATAGCTTTTCGGGGTCCTACAATGAGCAGTTCTTC.

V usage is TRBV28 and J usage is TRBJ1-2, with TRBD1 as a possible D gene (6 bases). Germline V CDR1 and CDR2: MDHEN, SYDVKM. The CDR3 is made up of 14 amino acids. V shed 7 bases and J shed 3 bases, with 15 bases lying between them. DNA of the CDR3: TGTGCCAGCATCGGGGGGGCTCAGCACTATGGCTACACCTTC. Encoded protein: CASIGGAQHYGYTF.

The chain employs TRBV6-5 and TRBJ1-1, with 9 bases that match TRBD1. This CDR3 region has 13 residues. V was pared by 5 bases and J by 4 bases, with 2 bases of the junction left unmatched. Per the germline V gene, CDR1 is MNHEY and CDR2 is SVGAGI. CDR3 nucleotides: TGTGCCAGCAGTAAGGACAGGGGCACTGAAGCTTTCTTT. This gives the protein CASSKDRGTEAFF.

The CDR3 sequence: CASSYSSGLKDQPQHF. CDR3 coding DNA: TGTGCCAGCAGTTACTCGTCGGGGTTGAAGGATCAGCCCCAGCATTTT. The V call is TRBV6-6, the J call TRBJ1-5; D remains ambiguous. With 0 bases removed from V and 5 bases from J, the gap between germline ends came to 14 bases. The CDR3 contains 16 residues. Looked up from germline, CDR1 is MNHNY and CDR2 is SVGAGI (reference sequence).

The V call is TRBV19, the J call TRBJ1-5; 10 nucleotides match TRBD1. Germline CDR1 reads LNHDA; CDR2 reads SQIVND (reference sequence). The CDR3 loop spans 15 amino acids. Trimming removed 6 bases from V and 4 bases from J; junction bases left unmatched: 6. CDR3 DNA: TGTGCCAGTAGCCCCGAGGGACAGGGGAATCAGCCCCAGCATTTT. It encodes CASSPEGQGNQPQHF. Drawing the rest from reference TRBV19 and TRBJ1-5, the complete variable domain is DGGITQSPKYLFRKEGQNVTLSCEQNLNHDAMYWYRQDPGQGLRLIYYSQIVNDFQKGDIAEGYSVSREKKESFPLTVTSAQKNPTAFYLCASSPEGQGNQPQHFGDGTRLSIL.

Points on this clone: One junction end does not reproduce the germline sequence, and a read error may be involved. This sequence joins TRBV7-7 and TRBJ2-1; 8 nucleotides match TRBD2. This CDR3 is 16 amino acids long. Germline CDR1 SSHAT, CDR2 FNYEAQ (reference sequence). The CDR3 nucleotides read TGTGCTAGCAGCTTAGCCCCTAGCGGGCATTACAATGAGCAGTTCTTC. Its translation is CASSLAPSGHYNEQFF.

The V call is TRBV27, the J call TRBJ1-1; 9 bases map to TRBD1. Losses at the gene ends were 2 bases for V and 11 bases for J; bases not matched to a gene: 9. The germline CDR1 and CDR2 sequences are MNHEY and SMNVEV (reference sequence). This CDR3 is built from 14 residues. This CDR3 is CASSLTQGALRAFF. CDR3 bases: TGTGCCAGCAGTTTAACACAGGGGGCACTTCGGGCTTTCTTT.

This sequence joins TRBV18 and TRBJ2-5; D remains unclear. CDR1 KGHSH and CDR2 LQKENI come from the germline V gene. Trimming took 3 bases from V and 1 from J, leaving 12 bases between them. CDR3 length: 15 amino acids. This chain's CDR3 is CASSPVYSTQETQYF. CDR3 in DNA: TGTGCCAGCTCACCGGTGTATAGCACCCAAGAGACCCAGTACTTC.

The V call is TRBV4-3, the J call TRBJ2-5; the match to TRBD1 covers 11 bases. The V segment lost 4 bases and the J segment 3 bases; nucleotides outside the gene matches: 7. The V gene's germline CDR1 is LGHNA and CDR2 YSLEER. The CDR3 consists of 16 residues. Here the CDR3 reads CASSLSGTGGKETQYF. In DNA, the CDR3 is TGCGCCAGCAGCCTTAGCGGGACAGGGGGAAAAGAGACCCAGTACTTC.

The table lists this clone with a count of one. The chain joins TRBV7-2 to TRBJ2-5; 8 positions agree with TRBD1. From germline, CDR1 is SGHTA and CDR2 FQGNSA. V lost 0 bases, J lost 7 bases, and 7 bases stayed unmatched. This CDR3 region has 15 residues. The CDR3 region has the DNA TGTGCCAGCAGCTTAGCTCACGGACAGGGTATGACCCAGTACTTC. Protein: CASSLAHGQGMTQYF.

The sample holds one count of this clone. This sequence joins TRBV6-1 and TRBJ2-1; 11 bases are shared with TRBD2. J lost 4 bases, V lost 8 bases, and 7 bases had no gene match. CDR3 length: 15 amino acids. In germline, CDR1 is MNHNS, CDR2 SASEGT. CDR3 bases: TGTGCCAGCCGGTGGACTAGCGGGTCGTACAATGAGCAGTTCTTC. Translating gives CASRWTSGSYNEQFF.

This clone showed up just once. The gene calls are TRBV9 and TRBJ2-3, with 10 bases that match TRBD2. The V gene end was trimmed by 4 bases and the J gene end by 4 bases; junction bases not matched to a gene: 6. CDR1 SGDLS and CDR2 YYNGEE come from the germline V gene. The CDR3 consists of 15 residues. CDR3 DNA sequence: TGTGCCAGCAGCACCCTAGCGGGAGTGGCAGATACGCAGTATTTT. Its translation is CASSTLAGVADTQYF.

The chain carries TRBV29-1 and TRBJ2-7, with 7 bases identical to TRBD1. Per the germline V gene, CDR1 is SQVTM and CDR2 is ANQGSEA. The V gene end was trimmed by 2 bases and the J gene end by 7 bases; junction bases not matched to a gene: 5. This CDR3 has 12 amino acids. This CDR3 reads CSVEQGVREQYF. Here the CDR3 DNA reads TGCAGCGTTGAACAGGGGGTAAGGGAGCAGTACTTC.

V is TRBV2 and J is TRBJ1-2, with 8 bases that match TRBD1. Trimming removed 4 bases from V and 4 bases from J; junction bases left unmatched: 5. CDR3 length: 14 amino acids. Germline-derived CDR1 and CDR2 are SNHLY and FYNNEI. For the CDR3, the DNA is TGTGCCAGCAGTGTCGACAGGGGACGCTATGGCTACACCTTC. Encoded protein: CASSVDRGRYGYTF. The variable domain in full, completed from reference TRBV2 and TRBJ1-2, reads EPEVTQTPSHQVTQMGQEVILRCVPISNHLYFYWYRQILGQKVEFLVSFYNNEISEKSEIFDDQFSVERPDGSNFTLKIRSTKLEDSAMYFCASSVDRGRYGYTFGSGTRLTVV.

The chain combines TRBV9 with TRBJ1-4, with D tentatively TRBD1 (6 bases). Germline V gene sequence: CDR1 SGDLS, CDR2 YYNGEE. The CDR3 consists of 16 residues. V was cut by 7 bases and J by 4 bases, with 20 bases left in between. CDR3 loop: CASARDGQGNNEKLFF. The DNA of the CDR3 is TGTGCCAGCGCTAGGGATGGGCAGGGGAATAATGAAAAACTGTTTTTT. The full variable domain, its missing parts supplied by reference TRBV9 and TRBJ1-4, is DSGVTQTPKHLITATGQRVTLRCSPRSGDLSVYWYQQSLDQGLQFLIQYYNGEERAKGNILERFSAQQFPDLHSELNLSSLELGDSALYFCASARDGQGNNEKLFFGSGTQLSVL.

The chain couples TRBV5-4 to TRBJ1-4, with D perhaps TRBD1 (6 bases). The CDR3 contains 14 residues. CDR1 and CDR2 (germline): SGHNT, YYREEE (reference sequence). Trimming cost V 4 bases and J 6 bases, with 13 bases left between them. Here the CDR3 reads CASSPSGADEKLFF. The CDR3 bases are TGTGCCAGCAGCCCCTCAGGGGCAGATGAAAAACTGTTTTTT. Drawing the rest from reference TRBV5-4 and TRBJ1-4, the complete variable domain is ETGVTQSPTHLIKTRGQQVTLRCSSQSGHNTVSWYQQALGQGPQFIFQYYREEENGRGNFPPRFSGLQFPNYSSELNVNALELDDSALYLCASSPSGADEKLFFGSGTQLSVL.

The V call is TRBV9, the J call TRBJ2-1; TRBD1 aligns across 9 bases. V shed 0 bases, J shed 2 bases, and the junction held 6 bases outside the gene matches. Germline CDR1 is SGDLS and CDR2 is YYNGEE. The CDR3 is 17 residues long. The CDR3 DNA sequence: TGTGCCAGCAGCGTAGCTACTCGGACAGGGGCCTACAATGAGCAGTTCTTC. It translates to CASSVATRTGAYNEQFF. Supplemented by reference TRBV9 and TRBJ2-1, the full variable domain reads DSGVTQTPKHLITATGQRVTLRCSPRSGDLSVYWYQQSLDQGLQFLIQYYNGEERAKGNILERFSAQQFPDLHSELNLSSLELGDSALYFCASSVATRTGAYNEQFFGPGTRLTVL.

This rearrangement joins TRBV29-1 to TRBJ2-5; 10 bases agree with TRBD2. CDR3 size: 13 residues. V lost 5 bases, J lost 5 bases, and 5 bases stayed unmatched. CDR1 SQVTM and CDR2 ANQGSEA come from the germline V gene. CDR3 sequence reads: CSVKSGRVETQYF. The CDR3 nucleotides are TGCAGCGTTAAAAGCGGGAGGGTCGAGACCCAGTACTTC.

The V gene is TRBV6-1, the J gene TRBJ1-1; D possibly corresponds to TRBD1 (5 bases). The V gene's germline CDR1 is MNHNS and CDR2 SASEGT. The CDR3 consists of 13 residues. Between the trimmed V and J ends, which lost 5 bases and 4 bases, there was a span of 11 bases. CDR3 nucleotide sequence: TGTGCCAGCAGTCTTAGCAGGGCCACTGAAGCTTTCTTT. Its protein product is CASSLSRATEAFF.

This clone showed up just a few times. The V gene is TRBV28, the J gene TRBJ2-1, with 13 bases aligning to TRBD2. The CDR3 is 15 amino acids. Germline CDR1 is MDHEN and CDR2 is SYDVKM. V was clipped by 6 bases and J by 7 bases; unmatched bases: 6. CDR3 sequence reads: CASRETSGRGNEQFF. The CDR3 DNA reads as TGTGCCAGCAGGGAAACTAGCGGGAGGGGGAATGAGCAGTTCTTC.

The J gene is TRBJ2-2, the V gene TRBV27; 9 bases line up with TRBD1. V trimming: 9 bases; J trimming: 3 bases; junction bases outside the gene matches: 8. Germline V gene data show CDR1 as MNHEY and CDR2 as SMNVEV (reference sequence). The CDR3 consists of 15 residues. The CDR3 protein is CARVRGQGHTGELFF. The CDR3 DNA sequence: TGTGCCAGGGTGCGGGGACAGGGACACACCGGGGAGCTGTTTTTT.

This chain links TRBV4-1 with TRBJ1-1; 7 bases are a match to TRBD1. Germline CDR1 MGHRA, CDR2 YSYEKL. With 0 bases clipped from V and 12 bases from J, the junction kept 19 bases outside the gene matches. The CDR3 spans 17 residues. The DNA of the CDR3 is TGCGCCAGCAGCCAAGACGGCGGGGACAGTGGAAGGGGGTTATCTTTCTTT. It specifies CASSQDGGDSGRGLSFF.

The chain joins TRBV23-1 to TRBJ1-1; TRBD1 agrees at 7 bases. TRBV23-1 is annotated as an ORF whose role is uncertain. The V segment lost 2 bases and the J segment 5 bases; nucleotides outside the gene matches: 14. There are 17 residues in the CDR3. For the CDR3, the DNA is TGCGCCAGCAGTCAACCGGAGTCAGGGGGGCAGGGAACTGAAGCTTTCTTT. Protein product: CASSQPESGGQGTEAFF.

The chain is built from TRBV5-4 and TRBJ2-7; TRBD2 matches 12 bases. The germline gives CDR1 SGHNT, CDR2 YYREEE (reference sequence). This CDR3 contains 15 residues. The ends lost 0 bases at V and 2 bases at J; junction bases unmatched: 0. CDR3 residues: CASSLGLAGAYEQYF. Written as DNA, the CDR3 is TGTGCCAGCAGCTTGGGACTAGCGGGGGCCTACGAGCAGTACTTC.

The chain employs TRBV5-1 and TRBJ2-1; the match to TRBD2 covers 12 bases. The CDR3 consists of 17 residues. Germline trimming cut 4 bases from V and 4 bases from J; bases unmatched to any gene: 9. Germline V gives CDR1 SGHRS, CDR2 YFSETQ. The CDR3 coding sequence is TGCGCCAGCAGCCCCCCGACTAGCGGGAGTCAATACAATGAGCAGTTCTTC. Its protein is CASSPPTSGSQYNEQFF.

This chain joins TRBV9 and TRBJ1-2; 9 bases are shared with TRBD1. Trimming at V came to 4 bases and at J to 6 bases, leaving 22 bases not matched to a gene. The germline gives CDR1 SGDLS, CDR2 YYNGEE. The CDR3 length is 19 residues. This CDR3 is CASSPGTGTGLALGNGYTF. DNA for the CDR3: TGTGCCAGCAGCCCGGGAACCGGGACAGGGCTCGCGTTGGGGAATGGCTACACCTTC.